Sequencing of this TCR beta chain was carried out in a study of T cells after yellow fever vaccination. Study-level background: The authors prepared low-cell-number fractions using SMART-Seq v4 Ultra Low Input.

Universal primer sites and UMIs were introduced during 5'RACE template-switching synthesis of TCR cDNA. TCRdb recomputed calls from the 5' RACE reads with MiXCR, one row per CDR3 protein. The sample carries under 300,000 distinct CDR3 sequences, approximately 12% recorded once. This clonotype was seen only a few times. Germline V gene lookup returns CDR1 DFQATT and CDR2 SNEGSKA (reference sequence). Trimming stripped 0 bases from V and 1 base from J, with 13 bases between. The CDR3 consists of 17 residues. The sequenced sample was CD4+ T cells sorted from PBMCs, obtained 45 days after the yellow fever booster vaccination. This clonotype originated in a man aged 25 to 40 who received the YFV17D yellow fever vaccine. The chain couples TRBV20-1 to TRBJ2-6; D gene ambiguous. This CDR3 is CSARDPTLSSGANVLTF. The CDR3 nucleotides read TGCAGTGCTAGAGATCCCACCCTGTCGTCTGGGGCCAACGTCCTGACTTTC.